These 14 T cell receptor beta chains originate from one sample sequenced in a study of blood T cells in healthy people across ages. Through a sample-barcoded 5' primer and a J-beta primer mix, a second PCR was run for roughly 7 to 12 cycles. MiXCR, applied by TCRdb to the 5' RACE reads, yields one record per CDR3 protein. Of under 2 million distinct CDR3 sequences listed, about 31% were seen once; the top ten hold 10% to 12%. Input material: blood. The receptors originated from a woman aged 25 to 39 in good health.

For this clonotype: This sequence may be a read error, since a much larger clone differs from it by one base. The CDR3 region has the DNA TGTACCAGCAGCCAAGATGCAGGGAACGAGCAGTACTTC. Its translation is CTSSQDAGNEQYF. The J gene is TRBJ2-4, the V gene TRBV4-2, with D perhaps TRBD1 (5 bases). The closer fit of TRBJ2-7 to the DNA end suggests the J call may be wrong. Germline-derived CDR1 and CDR2 are LGHNA and YNFKEQ. CDR3 length equals 13 residues.

V gene TRBV28 combines with J gene TRBJ1-6; no clear D. CDR3 length: 11 amino acids. Germline V gene lookup returns CDR1 MDHEN and CDR2 SYDVKM. V lost 3 bases and J lost 10, with 4 bases in between. The DNA of the CDR3 is TGTGCCAGCAGTTTGAAGTCACCCCTCCACTTT. It codes for CASSLKSPLHF.

This clonotype was counted between two and nine times. The V gene is TRBV6-1, the J gene TRBJ2-3; a possible D gene is TRBD1 (6 bases). Germline V gene lookup returns CDR1 MNHNS and CDR2 SASEGT. V was clipped by 10 bases and J by 0 bases, with 14 bases between them. CDR3 length: 14 residues. CDR3 protein: CAISPGHSTDTQYF. The CDR3 DNA follows: TGTGCCATTTCACCGGGACACAGCACAGATACGCAGTATTTT.

V gene TRBV7-9 combines with J gene TRBJ2-1; D ambiguous. Trimming stripped 5 bases from V and 6 bases from J, with 11 bases between. CDR3 length: 13 amino acids. The germline V gene encodes CDR1 SEHNR and CDR2 FQNEAQ (reference sequence). The DNA of the CDR3 is TGTGCCAGCAGCACCGGGCTAGGCAATGAGCAGTTCTTC. The encoded protein is CASSTGLGNEQFF. The full variable domain, rest sourced from reference TRBV7-9 and TRBJ2-1, is DTGVSQNPRHKITKRGQNVTFRCDPISEHNRLYWYRQTLGQGPEFLTYFQNEAQLEKSRLLSDRFSAERPKGSFSTLEIQRTEQGDSAMYLCASSTGLGNEQFFGPGTRLTVL.

J is TRBJ1-1 and V is TRBV24-1, with TRBD1 matching over 8 bases. With V trimmed by 4 bases and J by 8 bases, 2 bases remained unmatched. Per the germline V gene, CDR1 is KGHDR and CDR2 is SFDVKD. The CDR3 loop spans 12 amino acids. The CDR3 DNA reads TGTGCCACCAGTGACTGGACAGGGGAAGCTTTCTTT. As protein: CATSDWTGEAFF.

This clonotype was detected a few times. The chain couples TRBV6-2 or TRBV6-3 to TRBJ2-7, with D possibly matching TRBD1 (5 bases). Germline V gives CDR1 MNHEY, CDR2 SVGEGT. This CDR3 has 20 residues. V was clipped by 0 bases and J by 3 bases, with 27 bases between them. The CDR3 region is CASSYSIVSQGPEKVYEQYF. The DNA of the CDR3 is TGTGCCAGCAGTTACTCGATAGTCTCTCAGGGTCCGGAAAAAGTCTACGAGCAGTACTTC.

J is TRBJ2-1 and V is TRBV28; TRBD2 aligns across 11 bases. Germline values: CDR1 MDHEN, CDR2 SYDVKM. V lost 8 bases and J lost 8; bases outside the gene matches: 14. The CDR3 is 16 amino acids. As DNA, the CDR3 is TGTGCCAGCGGGACTAGCGGAAGGGCCAGTATCTATGAGCAGTTCTTC. Translation gives CASGTSGRASIYEQFF. The full variable domain, its missing parts supplied by reference TRBV28 and TRBJ2-1, is DVKVTQSSRYLVKRTGEKVFLECVQDMDHENMFWYRQDPGLGLRLIYFSYDVKMKEKGDIPEGYSVSREKKERFSLILESASTNQTSMYLCASGTSGRASIYEQFFGPGTRLTVL.

J is TRBJ2-7 and V is TRBV6-4; 7 nucleotides align to TRBD2. This CDR3 comprises 15 residues. V shed 8 bases, J shed 2 bases, and the junction held 12 bases outside the gene matches. Germline loops: CDR1 MRHNA, CDR2 SNTAGT. CDR3 region: CASGRIRDYAYEQYF. The CDR3 region has the DNA TGTGCCAGCGGAAGAATCCGGGACTACGCCTACGAGCAGTACTTC.

The rearrangement links TRBV28 to TRBJ2-5, with D perhaps being TRBD1 or TRBD2 (5 bases each). The J call may not be correct, given that the DNA end is closer to TRBJ2-7. This CDR3 has 17 residues. Germline assignment: CDR1 MDHEN and CDR2 SYDVKM. CDR3 amino acids: CASSLGTWTSLSYEQYF. CDR3 bases: TGTGCCAGCAGTTTAGGGACGTGGACCTCTCTCTCCTACGAGCAGTACTTC.

The rearrangement links TRBV11-1 to TRBJ2-1; D is uncertain. V lost 5 bases and J lost 8, with 16 bases in between. CDR3 length: 14 amino acids. CDR1 is SGHAT, CDR2 FQDESV, per germline (reference sequence). CDR3 amino acids: CASSHFFGEDEQFF. CDR3 DNA: TGTGCCAGCAGCCATTTTTTTGGGGAAGATGAGCAGTTCTTC.

The chain recombines TRBV20-1 with TRBJ2-5; D may be TRBD2 (5 bases). The CDR3 totals 18 residues. Trimming cost V 0 bases and J 5 bases, with 25 bases left between them. Per germline, CDR1 DFQATT and CDR2 SNEGSKA (reference sequence). The CDR3 nucleotides read TGCAGTGCTAGAGATCCGGCCCTTTCCAGACTACTAGGGGAGACCCAGTACTTC. It is translated as CSARDPALSRLLGETQYF.

The CDR3 protein is CASSFRGRTNRQETQYF. In DNA form, the CDR3 reads TGTGCCAGCAGTTTCCGGGGACGAACGAATCGACAAGAGACCCAGTACTTC. This chain connects TRBV12-3 or TRBV12-4 to TRBJ2-5; D may match TRBD1 or TRBD2 (5 bases each). Trimming pared 3 bases from V and 2 bases from J, leaving 19 bases between. The CDR3 has 17 residues.

Worth noting for this clonotype: This clone may be a read error of a much larger clone one base away. This chain connects TRBV5-1 to TRBJ2-5, with D possibly matching TRBD1 (5 bases). Looked up from germline, CDR1 is SGHRS and CDR2 is YFSETQ. This CDR3 is 13 amino acids long. DNA of the CDR3: TGCGCCAGCAAGGTGGGGCTACAAGAGACCCAGGACTTC. This gives the protein CASKVGLQETQDF.

This clonotype was found many times. The V gene is TRBV4-1, the J gene TRBJ2-1; 7 bases are a match to TRBD2. The V segment lost 1 base and the J segment 2 bases; nucleotides outside the gene matches: 2. The CDR3 extends over 15 amino acids. Germline loops: CDR1 MGHRA, CDR2 YSYEKL. The CDR3 bases are TGCGCCAGCAGCCAAGGCGCGGGAGCCTACAATGAGCAGTTCTTC. Amino acid sequence: CASSQGAGAYNEQFF.